These 31 T cell receptor beta chains were sequenced from one sample in a study of regulatory and conventional T cells in RAG deficiency. Conventional CD4+ T cells were sorted from blood as CD25-low CD127-high cells. The protocol was immunoSEQ multiplex PCR, while the TCRdb copy is restricted to in-frame clones and leaves out a portion. The table lists 25,000 to 35,000 clones, approximately 96% of them singletons. A further study also used this sample, focusing on regulatory T cells. That study adds: The PCR used 52 TRBV and 13 TRBJ primers.

Sequenced: CD25- CD4+ T cells sorted from blood. Source of these receptors: a human donor in good health.

The chain has TRBV11-2 and TRBJ2-2; possible D gene TRBD1, 5 bases. Germline V gene data show CDR1 as SGHAT and CDR2 as FQNNGV. The CDR3 is made up of 14 amino acids. V was pared by 8 bases and J by 0 bases, with 10 bases between. CDR3 protein: CASWWTPNTGELFF. CDR3 nucleotide sequence: TGTGCCAGCTGGTGGACACCGAACACCGGGGAGCTGTTTTTT.

This chain links TRBV7-9 with TRBJ2-7; 14 nucleotides agree with TRBD2. CDR1 is SEHNR, CDR2 FQNEAQ, per germline (reference sequence). Trimming at V came to 5 bases and at J to 3 bases, leaving 15 bases not matched to a gene. The CDR3 covers 19 residues. In DNA, the CDR3 is TGTGCCAGCAGCACCGCGGGACTAGCGGGAGCACAATACTACTACGAGCAGTACTTC. It specifies CASSTAGLAGAQYYYEQYF.

The V call is TRBV27, the J call TRBJ2-7; D is ambiguous. This CDR3 is 13 amino acids long. Trimming removed 7 bases from V and 0 bases from J, with 10 bases in between. CDR1 and CDR2 (germline): MNHEY, SMNVEV (reference sequence). CDR3 DNA sequence: TGTGCCAGCACCGCGACTGACTCCTACGAGCAGTACTTC. Translation: CASTATDSYEQYF.

The rearrangement uses TRBV5-1 and TRBJ1-4, with D maybe TRBD1 (5 bases). Deletions cut 2 bases from V and 4 bases from J, with 21 bases between. The CDR3 covers 18 residues. Germline CDR1 SGHRS, CDR2 YFSETQ. CDR3 residues: CASSLSTGGFPGNEKLFF. The CDR3 DNA reads TGCGCCAGCAGCTTATCTACAGGTGGCTTCCCGGGTAATGAAAAACTGTTTTTT.

This clone is a singleton in its sample. The chain has TRBV11-3 and TRBJ1-1; the D gene is possibly TRBD1 (6 bases). V was cut by 6 bases and J by 1 base, with 9 bases left in between. The CDR3 spans 13 residues. From germline, CDR1 is SGHNT and CDR2 YENEEA. The CDR3 sequence: CASSTQGNTEAFF. The CDR3 region has the DNA TGTGCCAGCAGTACACAGGGGAACACTGAAGCTTTCTTT.

CDR3 sequence reads: CAWSGGQGNQPQHF. The CDR3 nucleotides are TGTGCCTGGAGTGGGGGACAGGGGAATCAGCCCCAGCATTTT. J is TRBJ1-5 and V is TRBV30; 10 nucleotides align to TRBD1. Germline CDR1 reads GTSNPN; CDR2 reads SVGIG (reference sequence). The CDR3 has 14 amino acids. V lost 1 base to trimming and J lost 4 bases; unmatched junction nucleotides: 1.

CDR3 protein: CAIGTSGRALTGANVLTF. The CDR3 DNA follows: TGTGCCATCGGGACTAGCGGGAGGGCATTAACTGGGGCCAACGTCCTGACTTTC. V gene TRBV10-3 combines with J gene TRBJ2-6; 16 positions match TRBD2. Germline loops: CDR1 ENHRY, CDR2 SYGVKD. This CDR3 contains 18 residues. V lost 8 bases, J lost 2 bases, and 6 bases stayed unmatched.

The J gene is TRBJ2-2, the V gene TRBV19; 7 bases match TRBD2. Looked up from germline, CDR1 is LNHDA and CDR2 is SQIVND (reference sequence). The CDR3 spans 15 residues. V lost 7 bases, J lost 5 bases, and 10 bases stayed unmatched. CDR3 in amino acids: CASTPLAVGTGELFF. DNA of the CDR3: TGTGCCAGTACCCCCCTAGCGGTGGGGACCGGGGAGCTGTTTTTT.

V is TRBV7-2 and J is TRBJ2-7, with 8 nucleotides matching TRBD1. Germline V gene lookup returns CDR1 SGHTA and CDR2 FQGNSA. This CDR3 spans 19 amino acids. The J segment lost 0 bases and the V segment lost 0 bases, leaving 13 bases of the junction unmatched. The CDR3 reads CASSLAVTGALSPSYEQYF. For the CDR3, the DNA is TGTGCCAGCAGCTTAGCGGTGACAGGGGCCTTATCCCCCTCCTACGAGCAGTACTTC.

The rearrangement links TRBV29-1 to TRBJ2-1; 8 bases are a match to TRBD2. This CDR3 has 14 amino acids. The trim removed 4 bases at V and 5 bases at J, leaving 7 bases unmatched. The germline V gene encodes CDR1 SQVTM and CDR2 ANQGSEA. CDR3 sequence reads: CSVGGTRTHNEQFF. CDR3 nucleotide sequence: TGCAGCGTTGGAGGGACTAGGACCCACAATGAGCAGTTCTTC.

The chain uses TRBV18 and TRBJ1-5; the match to TRBD1 covers 11 bases. CDR1 KGHSH and CDR2 LQKENI come from the germline V gene. Trimming cost V 2 bases and J 6 bases; bases outside gene matches: 6. This CDR3 is built from 16 residues. This CDR3 is CASSPYGQGARQPQHF. The CDR3 nucleotides read TGTGCCAGCTCACCATACGGACAGGGGGCACGTCAGCCCCAGCATTTT. The complete variable domain, with remaining parts taken from reference TRBV18 and TRBJ1-5, reads NAGVMQNPRHLVRRRGQEARLRCSPMKGHSHVYWYRQLPEEGLKFMVYLQKENIIDESGMPKERFSAEFPKEGPSILRIQQVVRGDSAAYFCASSPYGQGARQPQHFGDGTRLSIL.

The CDR3 reads CAISLQGGGQPQHF. DNA of the CDR3: TGTGCCATCAGCCTCCAGGGAGGGGGTCAGCCCCAGCATTTT. The rearrangement uses TRBV10-3 and TRBJ1-5; perhaps TRBD1 as D (6 bases). Germline CDR1 ENHRY, CDR2 SYGVKD. The CDR3 has 14 residues. Trimming removed 6 bases from V and 6 bases from J, with 15 bases in between.

The genes are TRBV7-3 and TRBJ2-3; 8 bases align to TRBD1. The germline CDR1 and CDR2 sequences are SGHTA and FQGTGA. The CDR3 loop spans 15 amino acids. V lost 5 bases, J lost 1 base, and 5 bases stayed unmatched. The CDR3 loop is CASSTGQGRTDTQYF. DNA of the CDR3: TGTGCCAGCAGCACAGGACAGGGCCGCACAGATACGCAGTATTTT.

The V call is TRBV7-3, the J call TRBJ2-3; D perhaps matches TRBD2 (5 bases). The CDR3 spans 17 residues. With 2 bases removed from V and 2 bases from J, the gap between germline ends came to 17 bases. The germline CDR1 and CDR2 sequences are SGHTA and FQGTGA. CDR3 DNA sequence: TGTGCCAGCAGCTTATCGTTTGCGGGCCAACCCACAGATACGCAGTATTTT. Its protein product is CASSLSFAGQPTDTQYF. The full variable domain, completed using reference TRBV7-3 and TRBJ2-3, is GAGVSQTPSNKVTEKGKYVELRCDPISGHTALYWYRQSLGQGPEFLIYFQGTGAADDSGLPNDRFFAVRPEGSVSTLKIQRTERGDSAVYLCASSLSFAGQPTDTQYFGPGTRLTVL.

This sequence joins TRBV7-2 and TRBJ1-2, with 7 bases identical to TRBD1. CDR1 SGHTA and CDR2 FQGNSA come from the germline V gene. This CDR3 spans 18 amino acids. V trimming: 1 base; J trimming: 4 bases; junction bases outside the gene matches: 15. DNA for the CDR3: TGTGCCAGCAGCTTAGGGAGGCCGGGACAGCCCCTTCCCTATGGCTACACCTTC. It specifies CASSLGRPGQPLPYGYTF.

Notes on this clone: One junction end disagrees with the germline gene, perhaps due to a read error. Other nucleotide sequences in the sample specify the same CDR3. The CDR3 protein is CASSLITVQPYNEQFF. The CDR3 DNA reads TGTGCCAGCAGCTTGATTACGGTACAGCCCTATAATGAGCAGTTCTTC. This chain connects TRBV5-5 to TRBJ2-1, with no clear D. The CDR3 runs to 16 residues. The germline gives CDR1 SGHKS, CDR2 YYEKEE (reference sequence). Looking up the rest from reference TRBV5-5 and TRBJ2-1 gives the full variable domain: DAGVTQSPTHLIKTRGQQVTLRCSPISGHKSVSWYQQVLGQGPQFIFQYYEKEERGRGNFPDRFSARQFPNYSSELNVNALLLGDSALYLCASSLITVQPYNEQFFGPGTRLTVL.

The V gene is TRBV10-3, the J gene TRBJ2-5; 13 positions match TRBD2. Germline values: CDR1 ENHRY, CDR2 SYGVKD. J was trimmed by 2 bases and V by 6 bases; bases with no gene match: 12. The CDR3 runs to 18 residues. Here the CDR3 reads CAISPAKGTSGEQETQYF. The DNA for the CDR3 is TGTGCCATCAGCCCGGCGAAAGGGACTAGCGGGGAACAAGAGACCCAGTACTTC.

The chain carries TRBV27 and TRBJ2-2; a weak D match, TRBD1 (6 bases). The ends were cut back, 2 bases at V and 1 base at J, with 8 bases in the middle. CDR3 length equals 15 residues. Per the germline V gene, CDR1 is MNHEY and CDR2 is SMNVEV (reference sequence). CDR3 sequence: CASSLSRGNTGELFF. The CDR3, as DNA: TGTGCCAGCAGTTTAAGCAGGGGGAACACCGGGGAGCTGTTTTTT.

The chain joins TRBV7-6 to TRBJ2-3; D unresolved. Trimming left V 4 bases short and J 4 bases short, with 9 bases between. The V gene's germline CDR1 is SGHVS and CDR2 FNYEAQ. The CDR3 loop spans 13 amino acids. This CDR3 reads CASSSIIADTQYF. CDR3 bases: TGTGCCAGCAGCTCGATAATAGCAGATACGCAGTATTTT.

The chain joins TRBV15 to TRBJ1-4; TRBD1 might be the D (5 bases). The CDR3 spans 15 residues. In germline, CDR1 is LNHNV, CDR2 YYDKDF (reference sequence). The V gene lost 3 bases and the J gene lost 5 bases, with 13 bases spanning the gap. The CDR3 nucleotides read TGTGCCACCAGCAGTGGCGGGGCCCAAAATGAAAAACTGTTTTTT. The encoded protein is CATSSGGAQNEKLFF.

The chain uses TRBV7-8 and TRBJ2-7; D is perhaps TRBD2 (7 bases). V dropped 0 bases and J dropped 0 bases, with 18 bases sitting between them. This CDR3 region has 18 residues. Per germline, CDR1 SGHVS and CDR2 FQNEAQ. DNA of the CDR3: TGTGCCAGCAGCTTAGCCGTGGGGGTGGGAGGGGGCTCCTACGAGCAGTACTTC. This codes for CASSLAVGVGGGSYEQYF.

The chain links TRBV30 to TRBJ2-3; TRBD2 might be the D (6 bases). The germline CDR1 and CDR2 sequences are GTSNPN and SVGIG (reference sequence). V was cut by 3 bases and J by 0 bases, with 16 bases left in between. The CDR3 has 16 residues. CDR3 coding DNA: TGTGCCTGGAGCGCCCCCCTAGCGCCGAGCACAGATACGCAGTATTTT. Amino acid sequence: CAWSAPLAPSTDTQYF.

The chain joins TRBV18 to TRBJ2-3; the D is unclear. This CDR3 contains 14 residues. The ends were cut back, 3 bases at V and 1 base at J, with 8 bases in the middle. The germline CDR1 and CDR2 sequences are KGHSH and LQKENI. CDR3 DNA sequence: TGTGCCAGCTCACCGGTCCAGGGCACAGATACGCAGTATTTT. It is translated as CASSPVQGTDTQYF.

The rearrangement links TRBV6-1 to TRBJ2-7, with no clear D. The germline V gene has CDR1 MNHNS and CDR2 SASEGT. This CDR3 has 15 residues. Trimming pared 0 bases from V and 5 bases from J, leaving 14 bases between. The CDR3 bases are TGTGCCAGCAGTGAAGCCGGTTTTATAATCCACGAGCAGTACTTC. Translation gives CASSEAGFIIHEQYF.

The V and J genes are TRBV29-1 and TRBJ2-2; D is unclear. Per the germline V gene, CDR1 is SQVTM and CDR2 is ANQGSEA. This CDR3 is built from 14 residues. V was shortened by 4 bases and J by 0 bases, with 9 bases between the two germline ends. Here the CDR3 DNA reads TGCAGCGTTGGTGGCTCCTCGAACACCGGGGAGCTGTTTTTT. Residues: CSVGGSSNTGELFF.

Regarding this clone: This specimen includes other DNA sequences encoding the same CDR3. This rearrangement joins TRBV7-9 to TRBJ1-6; 8 nucleotides agree with TRBD1. This CDR3 contains 15 residues. With V trimmed by 6 bases and J by 7 bases, 8 bases remained unmatched. Germline CDR1 is SEHNR and CDR2 is FQNEAQ (reference sequence). CDR3 in amino acids: CASSFADRDNSPLHF. Written as DNA, the CDR3 is TGTGCCAGCAGTTTCGCGGACAGGGACAATTCACCCCTCCACTTT.

CDR3: CASSGTGNYGYTF. Written as DNA, the CDR3 is TGTGCCAGCAGTGGCACAGGCAACTATGGCTACACCTTC. The genes are TRBV2 and TRBJ1-2, with D perhaps matching TRBD1 (5 bases). The CDR3 consists of 13 residues. The germline V gene has CDR1 SNHLY and CDR2 FYNNEI. V gave up 4 bases and J gave up 2 bases, with 8 bases separating them.

This sequence joins TRBV11-2 and TRBJ1-3; D gene uncertain. CDR3 size: 14 residues. The V and J ends lost 1 base and 4 bases respectively, with 8 bases between them. Germline CDR1 reads SGHAT; CDR2 reads FQNNGV. This CDR3 reads CASSLVTVGNTIYF. CDR3 nucleotides: TGTGCCAGCAGCTTAGTTACGGTCGGAAACACCATATATTTT.

This rearrangement joins TRBV9 to TRBJ2-1, with a weak D call TRBD1 (5 bases). Germline V CDR1 and CDR2: SGDLS, YYNGEE. The V end lost 0 bases, the J end lost 0 bases, and 10 bases lay between the germline ends. CDR3 length: 16 residues. The CDR3 DNA reads as TGTGCCAGCAGCGTAGGGGGCGATCGCTCCTACAATGAGCAGTTCTTC. Its protein is CASSVGGDRSYNEQFF.

The chain's CDR3 is CASSLDSGGNEQFF. In DNA, the CDR3 is TGTGCCAGCAGCTTAGACTCCGGCGGCAATGAGCAGTTCTTC. The chain is built from TRBV7-9 and TRBJ2-1; D not certain. In germline, CDR1 is SEHNR, CDR2 FQNEAQ (reference sequence). This CDR3 is 14 amino acids long. Trimming took 1 base from V and 6 from J, leaving 10 bases between them.

The chain couples TRBV18 to TRBJ2-5, with unresolved D. Trimming removed 1 base from V and 2 bases from J, with 11 bases in between. The CDR3 loop spans 15 amino acids. Germline CDR1 KGHSH, CDR2 LQKENI. The CDR3 spells CASSPLQIQQETQYF. Written as DNA, the CDR3 is TGTGCCAGCTCACCACTGCAGATCCAACAAGAGACCCAGTACTTC.